This T cell receptor beta chain was obtained from a study of T cell repertoires in cytomegalovirus infection. Study as a whole: CMV infection and matching HLA type were both indicated by public TCR beta signatures. Findings of the study overall: HLA-C-restricted CMV clonotypes gave the most frequent clonotype in two of eight donors. Frequencies of public TCR beta families were cumulated, and this identified carriers of CMV plus the relevant HLA.

With respect to this clonotype: Its matching antigen is unknown.

The CDR3 is 14 amino acids. V lost 6 bases and J 3 bases, leaving 14 bases between the germline ends. Germline V gene lookup returns CDR1 MNHEY and CDR2 SMNVEV (reference sequence). TCRdb reprocessed the reads via MiXCR and lists one record per CDR3 protein. The sample comprises hundreds of thousands of distinct CDR3 sequences, 30% to 40% of which are singletons, and more than 13% rests with the top ten. The specimen comprised cultured CD8+ T cells from PBMCs, sampled from culture after CMV antigen stimulation. The rearrangement links TRBV27 to TRBJ1-1; D is possibly TRBD1 (6 bases). The clonotype was recovered from a human donor in good health (CMV status not recorded). Some clones in this sample may be carry-over from other donors' samples. Written as DNA, the CDR3 is TGTGCCAGCAGATTCTTGACAGGCCACACTGAAGCTTTCTTT. Translated, it gives CASRFLTGHTEAFF.